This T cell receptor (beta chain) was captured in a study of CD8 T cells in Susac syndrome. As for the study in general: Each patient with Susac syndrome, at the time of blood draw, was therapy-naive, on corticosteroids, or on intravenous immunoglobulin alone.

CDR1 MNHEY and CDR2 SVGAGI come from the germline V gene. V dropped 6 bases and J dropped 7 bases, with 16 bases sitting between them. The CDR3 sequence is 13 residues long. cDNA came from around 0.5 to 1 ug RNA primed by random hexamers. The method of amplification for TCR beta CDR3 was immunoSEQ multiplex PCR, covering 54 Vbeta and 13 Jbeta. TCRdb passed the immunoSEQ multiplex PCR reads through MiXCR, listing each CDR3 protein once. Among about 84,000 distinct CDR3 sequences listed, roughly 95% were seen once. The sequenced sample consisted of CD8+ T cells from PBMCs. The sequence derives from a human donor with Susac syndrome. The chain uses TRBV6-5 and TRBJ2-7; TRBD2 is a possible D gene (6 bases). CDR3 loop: CASSLGRGREQYF. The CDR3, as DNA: TGTGCCAGCAGCCTGGGGCGGGGTAGGGAGCAGTACTTC.